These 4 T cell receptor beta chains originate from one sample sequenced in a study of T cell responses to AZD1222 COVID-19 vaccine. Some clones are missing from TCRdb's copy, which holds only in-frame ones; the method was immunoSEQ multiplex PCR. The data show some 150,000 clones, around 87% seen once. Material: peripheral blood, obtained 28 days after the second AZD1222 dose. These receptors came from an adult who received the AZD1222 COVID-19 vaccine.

CDR3 in amino acids: CASSRTDAIYEQYF. CDR3 bases: TGTGCCAGCAGCCGGACCGATGCCATCTACGAGCAGTACTTC. The chain is built from TRBV7-9 and TRBJ2-7; D is ambiguous. CDR1 is SEHNR, CDR2 FQNEAQ, per germline (reference sequence). Trimming took off 5 bases at V and 3 bases at J, with 14 bases between the two ends. The CDR3 has 14 residues.

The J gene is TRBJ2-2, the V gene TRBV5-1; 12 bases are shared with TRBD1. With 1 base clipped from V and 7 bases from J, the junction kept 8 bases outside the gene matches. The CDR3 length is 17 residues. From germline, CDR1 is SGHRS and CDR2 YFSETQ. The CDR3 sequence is CASSLSRDRGRGGELFF. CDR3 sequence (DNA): TGCGCCAGCAGCTTGAGCCGGGACAGGGGGCGAGGCGGGGAGCTGTTTTTT.

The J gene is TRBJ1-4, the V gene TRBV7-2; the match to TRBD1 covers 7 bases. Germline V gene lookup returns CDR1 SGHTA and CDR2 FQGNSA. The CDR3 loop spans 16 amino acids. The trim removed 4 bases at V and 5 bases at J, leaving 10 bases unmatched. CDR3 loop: CASSSQGGVGNEKLFF. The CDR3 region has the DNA TGTGCCAGCAGCTCCCAGGGGGGGGTGGGCAATGAAAAACTGTTTTTT.

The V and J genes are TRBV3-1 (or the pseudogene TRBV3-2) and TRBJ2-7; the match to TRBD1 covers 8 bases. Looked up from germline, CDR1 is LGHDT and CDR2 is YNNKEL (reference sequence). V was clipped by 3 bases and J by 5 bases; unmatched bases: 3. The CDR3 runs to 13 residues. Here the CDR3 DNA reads TGTGCCAGCAGCCAGCAGGGGGCCCACGAGCAGTACTTC. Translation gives CASSQQGAHEQYF.